This T cell receptor (beta chain) was profiled in a study of cytomegalovirus exposure and HLA in healthy donors. The germline V and J ends were trimmed by 3 bases and 3 bases, with 18 bases remaining between them. Germline lookup yields CDR1 KGHSH and CDR2 LQKENI. The CDR3 totals 18 residues. The PCR used 60 Vbeta and 13 Jbeta primers. Profiled with immunoSEQ multiplex PCR; TCRdb holds only in-frame clones, not every one. The sample holds under 150,000 clones, roughly 78% seen once. This chain connects TRBV18 to TRBJ2-6; D is possibly TRBD1 (6 bases). Sequenced: PBMCs. The TCR comes from a woman aged 25 to 39 in good health and CMV-seropositive. In DNA form, the CDR3 reads TGTGCCAGCTCACCTAGTTTGGCAGGGGAAGATGGGGCCAACGTCCTGACTTTC. Translated: CASSPSLAGEDGANVLTF.